This entry is about one T cell receptor beta chain. The data belong to a study of blood T cell repertoires in COVID-19. Germline lookup yields CDR1 SGHTA and CDR2 FQGTGA. There are 16 residues in the CDR3. V trimming: 5 bases; J trimming: 3 bases; junction bases outside the gene matches: 4. Participant ages covered roughly 18 to 89 years across 20 to 30 US areas. Original handling: Amplified reference gene primers provided the basis for estimating nucleated cell counts. The method was immunoSEQ multiplex PCR; TCRdb's version includes in-frame clones alone and lacks a portion of them. From that table come the V and J calls and clone size; the DNA was used to work out D and trimming. The data contain over 300,000 clones, about 91% of them singletons.

This chain uses TRBV7-3 with TRBJ2-2; 12 bases align to TRBD2. The TCR comes from a woman between 35 and 50 years old who had recovered from COVID-19. Sequenced sample: PBMCs or T cells enriched from blood (not recorded which). In nucleotides, the CDR3 is TGTGCCAGCAGCCCCCGGACTAGCGGGGACACCGGGGAGCTGTTTTTT. Amino acid sequence: CASSPRTSGDTGELFF.